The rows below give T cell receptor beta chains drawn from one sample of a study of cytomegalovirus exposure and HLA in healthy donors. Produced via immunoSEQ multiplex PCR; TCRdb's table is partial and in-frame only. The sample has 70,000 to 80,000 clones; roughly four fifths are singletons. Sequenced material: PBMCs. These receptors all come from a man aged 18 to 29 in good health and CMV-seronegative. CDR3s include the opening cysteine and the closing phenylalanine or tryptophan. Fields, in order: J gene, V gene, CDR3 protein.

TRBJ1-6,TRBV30,CAWSVDIFNSPLHF
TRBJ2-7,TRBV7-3,CAGSKNRQGSGEQYF
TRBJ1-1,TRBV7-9,CASSRSNTEAFF
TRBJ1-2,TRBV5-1,CASSHSTGTYGYTF
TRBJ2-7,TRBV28,CATRDSLSGSSYEQYF
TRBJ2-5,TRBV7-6,CASSLSLETQYF
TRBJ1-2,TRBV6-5,CASSYSEVAANYGYTF
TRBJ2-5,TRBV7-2,CASSLVTGTSGNQETQYF
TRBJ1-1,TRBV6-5,CASSSPQGGNTEAFF
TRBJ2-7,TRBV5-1,CASSSLPRLAGVVSYEQYF
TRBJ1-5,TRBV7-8,CASSLAGGPLSNQPQHF
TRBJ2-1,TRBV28,CASSLVSSGHNEQFF
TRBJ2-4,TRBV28,CASNLAGEIIQYF
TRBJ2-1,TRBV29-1,CSVEIPTSSYNEQFF
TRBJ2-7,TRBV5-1,CASSSQTQGGHEQYF
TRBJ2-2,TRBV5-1,CASSLRLELTGELFF
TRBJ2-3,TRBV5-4,CASSRGGLNTDTQYF
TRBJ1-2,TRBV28,CASSLGGANYGYTF
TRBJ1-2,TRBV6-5,CASSYSFDYGYTF
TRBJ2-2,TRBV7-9,CASSRRQSTGELFF
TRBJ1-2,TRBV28,CASSLGLRSYTF
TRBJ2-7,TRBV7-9,CASSPTGTFSYHEQYF
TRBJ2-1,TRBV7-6,CASSRSALTSGRNYNEQFF
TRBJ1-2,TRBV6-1,CASRGQGFNYGYTF
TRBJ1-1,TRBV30,CAWIEEGASAEAFF
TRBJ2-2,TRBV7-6,CASSPWWRAGTGELFF
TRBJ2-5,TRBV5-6,CASSGQGLLGETQYF
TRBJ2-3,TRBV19,CASRPLSGETDTQYF
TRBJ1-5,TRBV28,CASSLTGTGDQPQHF
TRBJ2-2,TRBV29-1,CSVGQGPNTGELFF
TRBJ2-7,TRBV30,CAWSAGVDYEQYF
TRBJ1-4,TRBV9,CASSAGLSGEKLFF
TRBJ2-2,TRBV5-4,CASSFRLSSPGELFF
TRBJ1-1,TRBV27,CASSFSGTEAFF
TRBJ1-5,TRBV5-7,CASSLARGIPFNQPQHF
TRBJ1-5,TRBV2,CASSEDRGAGNQPQHF
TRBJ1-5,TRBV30,CAWSVPAGWDQPQHF
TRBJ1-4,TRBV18,CASSPLKGQGGIGNEKLFF
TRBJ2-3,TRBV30,CAWSVGVTEQYF
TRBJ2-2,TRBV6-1,CASSPLGGGPGELFF
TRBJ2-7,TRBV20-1,CSARDRQEQYF
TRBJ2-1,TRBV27,CASSRDLGSYNEQFF
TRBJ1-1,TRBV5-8,CASSLVGSANTEAFF
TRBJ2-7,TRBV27,CASRTGFTYEQYF
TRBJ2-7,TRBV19,CASSIVSRAEQYF
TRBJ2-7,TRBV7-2,CASSNSGAAYEQYF
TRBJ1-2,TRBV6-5,CASSLQGLGYGYTF
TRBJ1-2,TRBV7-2,CASSLRLGETGGGYTF
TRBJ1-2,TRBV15,CATSSSTGGGSSGYTF
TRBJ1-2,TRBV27,CASSLGTGTGYTF